This record covers a single T cell receptor (beta chain). Its specific antigen is unknown. Base qualities are not at hand, and no much larger clone is one base apart. Using the deep immunoSEQ assay, multiplex PCR amplified TCR CDR3 regions from genomic DNA. Extracted genomic DNA from each cell subset was spread evenly across all wells of several immunoSEQ 96-well plates, with each plate serving as a replicate. For sorted subsets, each replicate PCR was loaded with around 200 ng genomic DNA, equivalent to 25,000 to 30,000 T cell genomes. The purified libraries were quantified using a Qubit 3.0 fluorometer, sized with a Bioanalyzer 2100, and then quantified again using the KAPA Library Quantification kit. Every immunoSEQ 96-well plate was sequenced on a dedicated single-read 150-cycle Illumina NextSeq 550 flow cell. The study's processing was this. Because only junctional sequences without quality scores were contained in the immunoSEQ output, filtering matching that applied to full-length reads could not be performed. To assign V/J genes and CDR3, sequences were annotated against IMGT germline references using PyIR, a Python wrapper for IgBLAST v1.9. Reads were removed for weak V/J assignments (E-value above 1e-6), missing CDR3, stop codons, out-of-frame junctions, or ambiguous translated residues. A V3J clonotype was defined by an identical inferred V gene, J gene, and CDR3 amino acid sequence. Percentage overlap between repertoires was computed as shared unique clonotypes divided by the size of the smaller repertoire. RTK rarefaction, the Chao1 estimator, and Recon v2.1 estimates of unobserved clonotypes were used to assess repertoire richness. For all TCRbeta clonotypes obtained by the gDNA method from four donors, generation probabilities were computed with OLGA. TCRdb re-hosts the immuneACCESS table, in-frame sequences only. Its copies lack some clones; in the studies checked, an unresolved V gene accounts for under half of them, and the cause for the rest is not known. That table gives V, J and clone size, and the DNA gave D and trimming. Here the sample has roughly 1,100,000 clones; about 75% occur a single time. The ten largest clonotypes hold about 1.5% of the sample.

The donors were healthy, HIV-negative adults who had no recently reported acute infections or vaccinations. Only Caucasian adults living in Nashville, Tennessee, USA were represented among the donors. CD4+ T cells were enriched through magnetic negative selection, after which naive cells were positively selected on CD45RA and the remaining negative fraction served as the memory subset. Blood was collected by leukapheresis, and PBMCs were isolated by Ficoll-Histopaque density gradient centrifugation and then cryopreserved in liquid nitrogen vapor phase. Analytical flow cytometry was used to check the purity and quantity of every magnetically sorted T cell population. Each sorted fraction had its genomic DNA isolated and then quantified by UV absorbance on a Nanodrop 2000c. The data belong to a study of shared clonotypes between healthy human individuals (dated by TCRdb to the early 2020s). In terms of the full investigation: The cohort comprised two women and three men aged 18 to 49 years. Leukapheresis yielded between about 0.94 and 8.9 billion PBMCs per donor. For each donor, CD4 naive and CD4 memory were each given three plates, CD8 naive was given two plates, and CD8 memory was given one plate. To estimate repertoire size and how much clonotypes are shared between individuals, the study performed deep sequencing of blood TCR repertoires from roughly five healthy adults. To increase sequencing depth and limit assay-specific biases, TCR repertoire library preparation and sequencing were carried out by different laboratories using diverse techniques.

The full study reports these points: Across a few donors, approximately 5% of naive CD4, approximately 4% of naive CD8, 2.3% of memory CD4, and approximately 0.4% of memory CD8 clonotypes were shared. Sampling was restricted to blood, and TCR repertoires in tissues likely differ from the TCR repertoires found in blood. Higher generation probabilities were observed for clonotypes shared by all four sorted-subset donors than for non-shared clonotypes. Pairwise subsampling indicated that sequencing depth was expected to affect the degree of clonotype sharing among donors. Even with the large sequencing depth, rarefaction of the sorted-subset datasets indicated that sequencing was incomplete. Because the study included a small number of donors, the genetic and exposure-history diversity represented was limited. Estimated clonotype richness was generally larger for naive than for memory subsets.

This clonotype was obtained from a man aged 18 to 35 in good health. The sample was memory CD4+ T cells sorted from blood. Per the publication, the cell subset or site label means: CD45RA-negative fraction.

At the DNA level, the sequence is TGCGCCAGCAGCGATGACGACAGGGAAGAGACCCAGTACTTC. This encodes CASSDDDREETQYF. The sequence joins TRBV4-1 to TRBJ2-5, with 7 central nucleotides matching TRBD1. V is trimmed back by 5 bases and J by 3 bases, and the junction contains 6 bases that no gene match accounts for. Spanning cysteine to phenylalanine, the CDR3 consists of 14 amino acids. The read is trimmed to its CDR3 DNA, 42 bases read in frame from base 1. CDR1 MGHRA and CDR2 YSYEKL are derived from the germline V gene.